This T cell receptor (beta chain) was profiled in a study of T cell changes during pregnancy in multiple sclerosis. TCRdb keeps only in-frame clones here, not all; method: immunoSEQ multiplex PCR. The table lists 58,000 or so clones, approximately 86% of them singletons. The receptor comes from a female donor with multiple sclerosis, enrolled in a pregnancy study. The sequencing here drew on CD4+ T cells from peripheral blood mononuclear cells, taken in the third trimester of pregnancy.

CDR3 in DNA: TGTGCCAGCAGTGACCCAGGGGGGCAAACTTTCTTT. This gives the protein CASSDPGGQTFF. The chain couples TRBV6-4 to TRBJ1-1, with TRBD1 matching over 7 bases. Germline loops: CDR1 MRHNA, CDR2 SNTAGT. The ends lost 2 bases at V and 12 bases at J; junction bases unmatched: 6. The CDR3 covers 12 residues.